The sequence of this T cell receptor beta chain was determined in a study of neurological immune-mediated disorders. Germline-derived CDR1 and CDR2 are SGHVS and FQNEAQ. The ends lost 6 bases at V and 3 bases at J; junction bases unmatched: 10. The CDR3 contains 15 residues. Synthesis of cDNA was performed by 5'RACE using 10-nucleotide random UMIs. TCRdb passed the 5' RACE reads through MiXCR, listing each CDR3 protein once. Of tens of thousands of distinct CDR3 sequences in the sample, over 12% were seen once. The study's findings and limits: The study found the most TCR clonal expansion in HTLV-1-associated myelopathy and the least in multiple sclerosis, below healthy controls.

At least ten counts were recorded for this clonotype. Its antigen remains unidentified. Volunteers from a blood bank in Maryland, USA, constituted the healthy controls. Unsorted libraries came from 2 million PBMCs stored at -80 °C. This chain connects TRBV7-8 to TRBJ2-7; 8 bases are shared with TRBD2. This receptor was identified in a woman in her fifties or sixties in good health. Sequenced input: PBMCs. CDR3 region: CASRSREGEDYEQYF. The CDR3 nucleotides read TGTGCCAGCAGATCCCGGGAGGGGGAGGACTACGAGCAGTACTTC.